This TCR beta chain was retrieved from a study of T cells in Graves' hyperthyroidism and ophthalmopathy. The CDR3 regions of TCR beta were amplified from RNA transcripts. The TCR CDR3 was amplified in a first-round RT-PCR using the HTBI primer set. MiXCR, applied by TCRdb to the multiplex PCR reads, yields one record per CDR3 protein. The table includes 450,000 to 650,000 distinct CDR3 sequences, roughly a sixth detected once. The CDR3 extends over 17 amino acids. V lost 2 bases and J lost 9, with 23 bases in between. The V gene's germline CDR1 is MDHEN and CDR2 SYDVKM. This clonotype has a count of ten or more.

Specimen: blood. This rearrangement joins TRBV28 to TRBJ1-5, with D maybe TRBD1 (5 bases). This sequence was found in a woman younger than 35 with Graves' ophthalmopathy. The CDR3 coding sequence is TGTGCCAGCAGTTTACCTTCACCGACTTTCCTGAGGGGGCCCCAGCATTTT. This gives the protein CASSLPSPTFLRGPQHF.